Sequencing of this T cell receptor beta chain was carried out in a study of T cells in Graves' hyperthyroidism and ophthalmopathy. Trimming shortened V by 6 bases and J by 6 bases, and 18 bases separated the two germline ends. CDR1 and CDR2 from the germline V gene are MDHEN and SYDVKM. The CDR3 extends over 16 amino acids. Using RNA transcripts as the source, TCR beta CDR3 regions were amplified. First-round RT-PCR with HTBI primers amplified the TCR CDR3 region. TCRdb re-called the multiplex PCR reads through MiXCR, storing one row per CDR3 protein. The data show about 640,000 distinct CDR3 sequences, with about 15% seen just once and under 15% held by the top ten. This clonotype was seen many times. Cells are PBMCs isolated from about 10 ml of fresh blood.

Material for sequencing was blood. The sequence came from a woman between 45 and 60 years old with Graves' ophthalmopathy. The chain joins TRBV28 to TRBJ2-6, with a weak D call TRBD2 (6 bases). For the CDR3, the DNA is TGTGCCAGCAGAACCCCTGGGGCGGGAATGGCCAACGTCCTGACTTTC. Translating gives CASRTPGAGMANVLTF.